This T cell receptor (beta chain) was sequenced in a study of tumor-infiltrating lymphocytes in oesophageal squamous cell carcinoma. Trimming removed 7 bases from V and 3 bases from J, with 18 bases in between. The CDR3 contains 16 residues. Looked up from germline, CDR1 is KGHDR and CDR2 is SFDVKD. Each CDR3 protein is one row after TCRdb ran MiXCR on the PCR reads. Of approximately 13,000 distinct CDR3 sequences listed, under 65% were seen once; the top ten hold 25% to 30%. The chain links TRBV24-1 to TRBJ1-5; D might be TRBD1 (6 bases). The origin of this receptor is a female donor with esophageal squamous cell carcinoma. Sequenced input: esophageal tumor tissue. The CDR3 DNA reads TGTGCCACCAGAGTAAGAAGGGACAAGCACAATCAGCCCCAGCATTTT. Its translation: CATRVRRDKHNQPQHF.